These 32 T cell receptor beta chains came from one sample sequenced in a study of beta chain features in type 1 diabetes. Sequencing targeted expressed TCRB transcripts, as all isolated RNA had been reverse transcribed. Here immunoSEQ multiplex PCR was the method, and the copy in TCRdb shows in-frame clones only, minus some. The data contain about 300,000 clones, about 13% of them singletons. Study-wide points: TCRB CDR3s were moderately but significantly shorter in Type 1 diabetes patients in all four CD4+ subsets.

These receptors are not linked to any known antigen. Material: naive CD4+ T cells from blood. Receptor source: a woman younger than 35 with type 1 diabetes.

This chain connects TRBV7-9 to TRBJ2-1; 10 bases align to TRBD2. This CDR3 comprises 18 residues. CDR1 SEHNR and CDR2 FQNEAQ come from the germline V gene (reference sequence). V gave up 5 bases and J gave up 3 bases; unmatched junction bases: 13. CDR3 in DNA: TGTGCCAGCAGCCCCGAAAGATCGGCTAGCGGGGGCTACAATGAGCAGTTCTTC. Protein product: CASSPERSASGGYNEQFF.

Notes on this clone: The sample carries other DNA sequences with the same CDR3. The chain recombines TRBV9 with TRBJ2-1, with 7 bases fitting TRBD2. This CDR3 is 16 amino acids long. The germline gives CDR1 SGDLS, CDR2 YYNGEE. The V segment lost 0 bases and the J segment 0 bases; nucleotides outside the gene matches: 3. The CDR3 DNA sequence: TGTGCCAGCAGCGTAGTAGGCGGGAGCTCCTACAATGAGCAGTTCTTC. Its translation is CASSVVGGSSYNEQFF.

This clone came up a few times. This chain joins TRBV30 and TRBJ1-5, with D possibly being TRBD1 (6 bases). Germline CDR1 GTSNPN, CDR2 SVGIG (reference sequence). This CDR3 has 14 amino acids. V was pared by 2 bases and J by 6 bases, with 14 bases between. CDR3 bases: TGTGCCTGGAGTCACAGGGCGAGCGGTCAGCCCCAGCATTTT. Amino acid sequence: CAWSHRASGQPQHF.

In this sample, this clone turned up a few times. The chain recombines TRBV7-9 with TRBJ2-7; D not certain. CDR1 is SEHNR, CDR2 FQNEAQ, per germline (reference sequence). The CDR3 is made up of 13 amino acids. V was pared by 1 base and J by 4 bases, with 8 bases between. The CDR3 bases are TGTGCCAGCAGCTTAGTCGGCAGGTACGAGCAGTACGTC. It is translated as CASSLVGRYEQYV.

This clone was detected a few times. The chain employs TRBV18 and TRBJ2-1; 9 bases agree with TRBD2. Trimming cost V 3 bases and J 2 bases; bases outside gene matches: 2. Germline CDR1 reads KGHSH; CDR2 reads LQKENI. The CDR3 consists of 15 residues. The chain's CDR3 is CASSPTSGTYNEQFF. The CDR3 nucleotides read TGTGCCAGCTCACCGACTAGCGGCACCTACAATGAGCAGTTCTTC.

This clone came up a few times. The chain combines TRBV30 with TRBJ1-1; no clear D gene. The germline V gene encodes CDR1 GTSNPN and CDR2 SVGIG (reference sequence). Trimming pared 2 bases from V and 5 bases from J, leaving 9 bases between. This CDR3 has 12 amino acids. The CDR3 nucleotides read TGTGCCTGGAGTCCTACTGAAACTGAAGCTTTCTTT. As protein: CAWSPTETEAFF. Together with reference TRBV30 and TRBJ1-1, the CDR3 gives the full variable domain: SQTIHQWPATLVQPVGSPLSLECTVEGTSNPNLYWYRQAAGRGLQLLFYSVGIGQISSEVPQNLSASRPQDRQFILSSKKLLLSDSGFYLCAWSPTETEAFFGQGTRLTVV.

This clone was detected a few times. This chain links TRBV19 with TRBJ1-5; D possibly corresponds to TRBD1 (5 bases). The CDR3 runs to 13 residues. V was clipped by 5 bases and J by 6 bases, with 11 bases between them. Germline CDR1 and CDR2: LNHDA and SQIVND (reference sequence). Written as DNA, the CDR3 is TGTGCCAGTAGTCCTGGGACTAGTCAGCCCCAGCATTTT. It translates to CASSPGTSQPQHF.

The sample holds a few counts of this clone. This chain joins TRBV19 and TRBJ2-1; 8 bases are a match to TRBD1. The V gene's germline CDR1 is LNHDA and CDR2 SQIVND (reference sequence). V was clipped by 7 bases and J by 6 bases; unmatched bases: 11. The length of the CDR3 is 15 residues. This CDR3 reads CASTKGRTGINEQFF. CDR3 bases: TGTGCCAGTACCAAAGGGAGGACAGGGATCAATGAGCAGTTCTTC.

CDR3 DNA sequence: TGTGCCAGCAGTTACTCGGGACTCGACAATGAGCAGTTCTTC. This encodes CASSYSGLDNEQFF. The J gene is TRBJ2-1, the V gene TRBV6-5, with a tentative D call TRBD2 (6 bases). Germline CDR1 is MNHEY and CDR2 is SVGAGI. Trimming stripped 0 bases from V and 5 bases from J, with 8 bases between. The CDR3 is made up of 14 amino acids.

The chain recombines TRBV4-2 with TRBJ2-1; D is perhaps TRBD1 (6 bases). Germline V CDR1 and CDR2: LGHNA, YNFKEQ. Trimming took off 3 bases at V and 12 bases at J, with 15 bases between the two ends. CDR3 length equals 13 residues. The CDR3 region is CASSQSDLRGQFF. In DNA form, the CDR3 reads TGTGCCAGCAGCCAGTCGGACCTCAGGGGGCAGTTCTTC.

The V and J genes are TRBV29-1 and TRBJ2-7; no definite D call. Trimming left V 5 bases short and J 3 bases short, with 5 bases between. The CDR3 covers 10 residues. Germline V lookup: CDR1 SQVTM, CDR2 ANQGSEA. The CDR3 loop is CSVLYYEQYF. In DNA, the CDR3 is TGCAGCGTTTTATACTACGAGCAGTACTTC.

A few counts support this clone. The V call is TRBV29-1, the J call TRBJ1-1; 9 bases agree with TRBD1. CDR1 and CDR2 (germline): SQVTM, ANQGSEA. The trim removed 6 bases at V and 5 bases at J, leaving 16 bases unmatched. The CDR3 runs 16 residues. The CDR3 loop reads CSVSGTGLLGRTEAFF. As DNA, the CDR3 is TGCAGCGTCTCCGGGACAGGGCTATTGGGGAGGACTGAAGCTTTCTTT.

The chain recombines TRBV7-2 with TRBJ2-7, with D perhaps matching TRBD2 (6 bases). Germline CDR1 reads SGHTA; CDR2 reads FQGNSA. The length of the CDR3 is 15 residues. Trimming shortened V by 1 base and J by 7 bases, and 17 bases separated the two germline ends. As DNA, the CDR3 is TGTGCCAGCAGCTTAGAGACGGGAGCCGTGAGAGAGCAGTACGTC. Translation gives CASSLETGAVREQYV.

The V and J genes are TRBV6-6 and TRBJ2-1, with a weak D call TRBD2 (6 bases). This CDR3 contains 15 residues. Germline V CDR1 and CDR2: MNHNY, SVGAGI (reference sequence). Trimming removed 1 base at V and 5 bases at J, with 12 bases between. In DNA, the CDR3 is TGTGCCAGCAGTTACTTTGACGGGAGCAACAATGAGCAGTTCTTC. Amino acids: CASSYFDGSNNEQFF.

V usage is TRBV4-3 and J usage is TRBJ2-1; TRBD1 matches at 9 bases. The CDR3 consists of 17 residues. Germline CDR1 reads LGHNA; CDR2 reads YSLEER. Trimming at V came to 1 base and at J to 0 bases, leaving 4 bases not matched to a gene. The CDR3 protein is CASSQGTGANSYNEQFF. CDR3 sequence (DNA): TGCGCCAGCAGCCAAGGGACAGGGGCCAACTCCTACAATGAGCAGTTCTTC.

The chain joins TRBV9 to TRBJ2-3, with D perhaps TRBD2 (6 bases). CDR3 size: 16 residues. The germline V and J ends were trimmed by 7 bases and 1 base, with 19 bases remaining between them. CDR1 is SGDLS, CDR2 YYNGEE, per germline. The CDR3 spells CASHPSGRVGTDTQYF. CDR3 nucleotides: TGTGCCAGCCACCCGAGCGGGCGGGTTGGCACAGATACGCAGTATTTT.

CDR3 loop: CASSLGGGADSYEQYF. CDR3 in DNA: TGTGCCAGCAGCTTAGGGGGTGGGGCAGACTCCTACGAGCAGTACTTC. V and J are TRBV7-9 and TRBJ2-7, with D maybe TRBD1 (5 bases). V lost 1 base and J 0 bases, leaving 13 bases between the germline ends. Germline V gene sequence: CDR1 SEHNR, CDR2 FQNEAQ (reference sequence). CDR3 length equals 16 residues.

This clone turned up a few times. The chain employs TRBV5-4 and TRBJ2-1; 7 nucleotides agree with TRBD2. The CDR3 loop spans 17 amino acids. V was pared by 0 bases and J by 4 bases, with 10 bases of the junction left unmatched. In germline, CDR1 is SGHNT, CDR2 YYREEE (reference sequence). CDR3: CASSLGGPYSGYNEQFF. The CDR3 DNA reads TGTGCCAGCAGCTTGGGGGGACCTTATAGCGGGTACAATGAGCAGTTCTTC.

The gene calls are TRBV30 and TRBJ1-2; no clear D. This CDR3 is 14 amino acids long. Germline V gene data show CDR1 as GTSNPN and CDR2 as SVGIG (reference sequence). V gave up 7 bases and J gave up 8 bases, with 23 bases separating them. The CDR3 loop reads CASKSAFWEGGYTF. The CDR3 coding sequence is TGTGCCTCCAAGTCGGCTTTCTGGGAGGGAGGCTACACCTTC.

A note on this clone: This CDR3 is also generated by other DNA sequences in the sample. CDR3 sequence reads: CASSLGQGSTEAFF. The DNA for the CDR3 is TGTGCCAGCAGCCTCGGACAGGGAAGCACTGAAGCTTTCTTT. The chain combines TRBV7-9 with TRBJ1-1, with 8 positions matching TRBD1. The ends lost 5 bases at V and 4 bases at J; junction bases unmatched: 6. This CDR3 comprises 14 residues. Germline CDR1 is SEHNR and CDR2 is FQNEAQ (reference sequence).

The V gene is TRBV27, the J gene TRBJ2-1; 11 bases match TRBD2. J was trimmed by 5 bases and V by 3 bases; bases with no gene match: 9. Germline CDR1 is MNHEY and CDR2 is SMNVEV (reference sequence). This CDR3 is 17 amino acids long. In DNA form, the CDR3 reads TGTGCCAGCAGTTTGGGGGTGGGACTAGCGGTTGACAATGAGCAGTTCTTC. Translation: CASSLGVGLAVDNEQFF.

This clone showed up just once. The chain uses TRBV12-5 and TRBJ1-5, with D perhaps matching TRBD1 (6 bases). Germline assignment: CDR1 LGHNT and CDR2 FRNRAP. Trimming stripped 6 bases from V and 4 bases from J, with 16 bases between. The CDR3 is 15 residues long. The CDR3 is CASGPAGARNQPQHF. The CDR3 nucleotides are TGTGCTAGTGGCCCAGCGGGGGCCAGAAATCAGCCCCAGCATTTT.

This clone appeared a few times. The gene calls are TRBV18 and TRBJ1-1; unclear D gene. The CDR3 contains 13 residues. Looked up from germline, CDR1 is KGHSH and CDR2 is LQKENI. Trimming removed 6 bases at V and 4 bases at J, with 12 bases between. The CDR3 sequence is CASSLVEATEAFF. CDR3 sequence (DNA): TGTGCCAGCTCGTTAGTAGAGGCCACTGAAGCTTTCTTT.

This clone was seen only a few times. J is TRBJ1-2 and V is TRBV30, with 8 positions matching TRBD1. There are 17 residues in the CDR3. Trimming cost V 4 bases and J 4 bases; bases outside gene matches: 17. Germline CDR1 is GTSNPN and CDR2 is SVGIG (reference sequence). The CDR3 DNA sequence: TGTGCCTGGACCTCCGGGACAGGTCCCACCGGGGTCTATGGCTACACCTTC. It codes for CAWTSGTGPTGVYGYTF. Full variable domain (missing parts from reference TRBV30 and TRBJ1-2): SQTIHQWPATLVQPVGSPLSLECTVEGTSNPNLYWYRQAAGRGLQLLFYSVGIGQISSEVPQNLSASRPQDRQFILSSKKLLLSDSGFYLCAWTSGTGPTGVYGYTFGSGTRLTVV.

V usage is TRBV23-1 and J usage is TRBJ1-4; tentatively, D is TRBD1 (5 bases). TRBV23-1 is marked as an open reading frame, function uncertain. This CDR3 is built from 17 residues. V lost 3 bases and J lost 2, with 16 bases in between. The CDR3 here is CASSHPMGLGTNEKLFF. The DNA of the CDR3 is TGCGCCAGCAGTCATCCGATGGGGCTGGGGACTAATGAAAAACTGTTTTTT.

The chain is built from TRBV7-2 and TRBJ2-3; TRBD2 is a possible D gene (5 bases). Looked up from germline, CDR1 is SGHTA and CDR2 is FQGNSA. The CDR3 sequence is 14 residues long. With 5 bases removed from V and 4 bases from J, the gap between germline ends came to 13 bases. CDR3 loop: CASSPAAGADTQYF. As DNA, the CDR3 is TGTGCCAGCAGCCCCGCGGCCGGGGCAGATACGCAGTATTTT.

This clone has only a few counts. The chain employs TRBV2 and TRBJ2-7; D possibly corresponds to TRBD2 (6 bases). The CDR3 has 13 residues. V was pared by 5 bases and J by 4 bases, with 12 bases between. The germline V gene encodes CDR1 SNHLY and CDR2 FYNNEI. In DNA form, the CDR3 reads TGTGCCAGCAGTCGGGGGTGGGAGTACGAGCAGTACGTC. Encoded protein: CASSRGWEYEQYV.

The V call is TRBV14, the J call TRBJ1-1; no reliable D call. Trimming stripped 1 base from V and 0 bases from J, with 9 bases between. The CDR3 is 15 amino acids. CDR1 is SGHDN, CDR2 FVKESK, per germline. CDR3 amino acids: CASSQVAGLNTEAFF. CDR3 sequence (DNA): TGTGCCAGCAGCCAAGTCGCAGGCCTGAACACTGAAGCTTTCTTT.

The V call is TRBV16, the J call TRBJ2-6, with 10 bases fitting TRBD2. This CDR3 has 15 amino acids. Germline CDR1 is KGHSY and CDR2 is FQNENV. V gave up 4 bases and J gave up 4 bases; unmatched junction bases: 1. The CDR3 DNA is TGTGCCAGCAGCCCTAGCGGGAGAGGGGCCAACGTCCTGACTTTC. Its protein is CASSPSGRGANVLTF.

This clone was counted between two and nine times. V usage is TRBV4-3 and J usage is TRBJ1-2, with 11 bases fitting TRBD1. The V gene's germline CDR1 is LGHNA and CDR2 YSLEER. With 5 bases clipped from V and 7 bases from J, the junction kept 6 bases outside the gene matches. This CDR3 contains 14 residues. DNA for the CDR3: TGCGCCAGCAGCTTAACCGGGACAGGGGGTGGCTACACCTTC. It translates to CASSLTGTGGGYTF.

This clone has more than one count but fewer than ten. The gene calls are TRBV28 and TRBJ1-2; D gene ambiguous. Germline V lookup: CDR1 MDHEN, CDR2 SYDVKM. This CDR3 spans 14 amino acids. The V end was cut by 4 bases, the J end by 6 bases, with 15 bases between. Here the CDR3 reads CASSSPTSTHGYTF. In DNA, the CDR3 is TGTGCCAGCAGTTCTCCCACATCAACCCATGGCTACACCTTC.

This clone came up a few times. The chain couples TRBV7-2 to TRBJ2-5; weak D call: TRBD2 (6 bases). The V end was cut by 2 bases, the J end by 7 bases, with 14 bases between. Germline V gene sequence: CDR1 SGHTA, CDR2 FQGNSA. The CDR3 is 14 residues long. CDR3 protein: CASSLRPMEGTQYF. CDR3 DNA sequence: TGTGCCAGCAGCTTACGGCCGATGGAGGGGACCCAGTACTTC.